The clone carrying this T cell receptor beta chain has a handful of counts. Looked up from germline, CDR1 is SGHAT and CDR2 is FQNNGV. V lost 0 bases to trimming and J lost 5 bases; unmatched junction nucleotides: 6. The CDR3 spans 16 residues. In the authors' workflow: Quantification of nucleated cells was approximated via reference gene primer amplification. The method was immunoSEQ multiplex PCR; TCRdb's version includes in-frame clones alone and lacks a portion of them. D and trimming come from the DNA, and the V and J calls and clone size come from that table. The sample lists more than 85,000 clones, approximately 82% occurring once. This sample is part of a study of blood T cell repertoires in COVID-19. Study in general: Both acute and convalescent COVID-19 samples were obtained from the United States, Italy and Spain. PBMCs, B-cell-depleted T cells, or T cells were the source of the cDNA or gDNA that made up the material.

This clonotype originated in a man aged 55-75 years with active or convalescent COVID-19. Sequencing was performed on peripheral blood. The rearrangement links TRBV11-2 to TRBJ1-2, with 10 bases matching TRBD1. For the CDR3, the DNA is TGTGCCAGCAGCTTAGACGCCGGGACAGGGGTGTATGGCTACACCTTC. Translated, it gives CASSLDAGTGVYGYTF. The whole variable domain, remainder taken from reference TRBV11-2 and TRBJ1-2, is EAGVAQSPRYKIIEKRQSVAFWCNPISGHATLYWYQQILGQGPKLLIQFQNNGVVDDSQLPKDRFSAERLKGVDSTLKIQPAKLEDSAVYLCASSLDAGTGVYGYTFGSGTRLTVV.